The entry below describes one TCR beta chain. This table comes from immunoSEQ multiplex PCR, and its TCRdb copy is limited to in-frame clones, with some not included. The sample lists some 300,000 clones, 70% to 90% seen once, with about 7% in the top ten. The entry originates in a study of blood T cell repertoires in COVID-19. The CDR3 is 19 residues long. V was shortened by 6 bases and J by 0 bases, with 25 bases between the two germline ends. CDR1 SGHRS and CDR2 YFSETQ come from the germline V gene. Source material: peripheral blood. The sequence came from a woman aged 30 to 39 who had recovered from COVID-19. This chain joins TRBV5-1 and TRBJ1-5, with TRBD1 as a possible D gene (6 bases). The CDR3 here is CASTRGTRPRSNSNQPQHF. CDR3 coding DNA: TGCGCCAGCACCAGAGGGACAAGGCCTCGGTCCAATAGCAATCAGCCCCAGCATTTT.